This T cell receptor beta chain was documented in a study of blood T cell repertoires in COVID-19. Whole-study context: From the United States, Italy and Spain came samples of acute and convalescent COVID-19.

Membership in each cohort depended on participant-reported clinical history. Two consecutive negative NP/OP PCR tests, clearance, or resolved symptoms defined Cohort 3 recovery. CDR1 and CDR2 from the germline V gene are SEHNR and FQNEAQ (reference sequence). V was clipped by 4 bases and J by 7 bases; unmatched bases: 1. The CDR3 sequence is 13 residues long. The table lists this clone with many counts. Source study methods: Amplification with reference gene primers provided the estimates of nucleated cell counts. The data were produced by immunoSEQ multiplex PCR, yet TCRdb's version contains in-frame clones alone and is incomplete. V and J calls and clone size are those listed in that table; D and trimming were worked out from the DNA. The sample consists of roughly 150,000 clones, 80% of them appearing once.

The source of this sequence is a woman aged 55-75 years who had recovered from COVID-19. Specimen: PBMCs or T cells enriched from blood (not recorded which). V and J are TRBV7-9 and TRBJ1-2, with 12 bases lining up with TRBD1. The CDR3 is CASSWDRGRGYTF. The CDR3 DNA reads TGTGCCAGCAGCTGGGACAGGGGGCGTGGCTACACCTTC.